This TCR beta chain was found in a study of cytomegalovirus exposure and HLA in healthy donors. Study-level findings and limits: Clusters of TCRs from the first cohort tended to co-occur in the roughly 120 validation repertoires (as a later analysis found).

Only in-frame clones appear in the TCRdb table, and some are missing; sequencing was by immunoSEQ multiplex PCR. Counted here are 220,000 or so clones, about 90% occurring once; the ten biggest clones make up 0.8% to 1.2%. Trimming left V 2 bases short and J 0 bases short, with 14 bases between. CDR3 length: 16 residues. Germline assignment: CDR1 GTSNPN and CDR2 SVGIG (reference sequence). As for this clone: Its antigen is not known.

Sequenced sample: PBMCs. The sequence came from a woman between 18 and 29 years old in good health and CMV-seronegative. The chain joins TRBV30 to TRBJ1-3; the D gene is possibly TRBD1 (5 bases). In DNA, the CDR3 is TGTGCCTGGAGTCTCAGCGGGGACTTCTCTGGAAACACCATATATTTT. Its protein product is CAWSLSGDFSGNTIYF.